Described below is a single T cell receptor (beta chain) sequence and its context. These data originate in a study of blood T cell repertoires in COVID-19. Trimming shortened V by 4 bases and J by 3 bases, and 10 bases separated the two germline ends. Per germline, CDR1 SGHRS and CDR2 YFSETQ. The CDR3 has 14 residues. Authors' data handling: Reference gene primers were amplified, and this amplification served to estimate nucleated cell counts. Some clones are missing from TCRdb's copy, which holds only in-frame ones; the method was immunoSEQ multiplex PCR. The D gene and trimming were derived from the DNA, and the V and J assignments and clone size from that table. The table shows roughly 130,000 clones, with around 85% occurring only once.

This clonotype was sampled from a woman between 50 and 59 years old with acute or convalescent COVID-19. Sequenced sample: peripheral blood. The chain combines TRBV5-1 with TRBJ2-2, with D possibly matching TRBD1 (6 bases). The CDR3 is CASSPYRDTGELFF. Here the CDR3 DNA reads TGCGCCAGCAGCCCCTACAGGGACACCGGGGAGCTGTTTTTT.